The 31 T cell receptor beta chains in this list originate from one sample, sequenced in a study of identical twins. A single record per CDR3 protein comes from TCRdb applying MiXCR to the 5' RACE reads. This table has about 570,000 distinct CDR3 sequences, 9.6% appearing once. This sample also appeared in a second study, on yellow fever vaccine responses in identical twins.

Sequenced sample: PBMCs. Receptor source: a woman aged 18-29 years in good health.

The rearrangement uses TRBV7-9 and TRBJ1-1; D unresolved. Germline V gives CDR1 SEHNR, CDR2 FQNEAQ (reference sequence). CDR3 length equals 14 residues. With 0 bases removed from V and 1 base from J, the gap between germline ends came to 6 bases. The CDR3 nucleotides read TGTGCCAGCAGCTTAGCCGTAGAGAACACTGAAGCTTTCTTT. This sequence encodes CASSLAVENTEAFF.

This clonotype was seen a few times. CDR3 protein: CSGGGGGADTQYF. The CDR3 DNA sequence: TGCAGCGGTGGGGGAGGGGGTGCAGATACGCAGTATTTT. The J gene is TRBJ2-3, the V gene TRBV29-1; D may be TRBD2 (7 bases). Between the trimmed V and J ends, which lost 7 bases and 4 bases, there was a span of 15 bases. Germline V gene lookup returns CDR1 SQVTM and CDR2 ANQGSEA. This CDR3 is built from 13 residues.

This clonotype showed up many times. The rearrangement joins TRBV28 to TRBJ2-7; TRBD2 aligns across 9 bases. CDR1 is MDHEN, CDR2 SYDVKM, per germline. Trimming removed 7 bases from V and 12 bases from J; junction bases left unmatched: 13. The CDR3 is 13 residues long. As DNA, the CDR3 is TGTGCCAGCAAGTCCCAGCGGGAGGCCCCGCCGTACTTC. It translates to CASKSQREAPPYF.

The V and J genes are TRBV6-5 and TRBJ2-7, with 10 bases identical to TRBD1. The germline gives CDR1 MNHEY, CDR2 SVGAGI. J gave up 6 bases and V 0 bases, and 8 bases lay outside the gene matches. The CDR3 is 16 amino acids. CDR3 nucleotide sequence: TGTGCCAGCAGTTACTCGAGTAGGACAGGGGGGCGCGAGCAGTACTTC. Its protein is CASSYSSRTGGREQYF.

J is TRBJ2-7 and V is TRBV18; 14 nucleotides agree with TRBD2. The CDR3 length is 18 residues. With 5 bases clipped from V and 3 bases from J, the junction kept 12 bases outside the gene matches. Looked up from germline, CDR1 is KGHSH and CDR2 is LQKENI. The CDR3 here is CASSTGTSGSKGSYEQYF. In DNA form, the CDR3 reads TGTGCCAGCTCAACCGGGACTAGCGGGAGTAAGGGTAGCTACGAGCAGTACTTC.

This clonotype showed up just a few times. The chain recombines TRBV7-9 with TRBJ2-5; TRBD2 agrees at 11 bases. Unmatched junction bases numbered 14, after V lost 10 bases and J lost 1 base. The CDR3 is 17 residues long. Germline assignment: CDR1 SEHNR and CDR2 FQNEAQ (reference sequence). The DNA for the CDR3 is TGTGCCATCGACCTAGCGGGAGGACCCATCACCCAAGAGACCCAGTACTTC. Amino acids: CAIDLAGGPITQETQYF.

In its sample, this clonotype was seen many times. The J gene is TRBJ2-1, the V gene TRBV6-2 or TRBV6-3, with TRBD1 identical over 12 bases. The CDR3 extends over 19 amino acids. V lost 2 bases to trimming and J lost 1 base; unmatched junction nucleotides: 9. The germline gives CDR1 MNHEY, CDR2 SVGEGT. The DNA of the CDR3 is TGTGCCAGCAGTTACGTCCCGGGACAGGGGGCGATGTCCTACAATGAGCAGTTCTTC. This gives the protein CASSYVPGQGAMSYNEQFF.

This clonotype was counted at least ten times. This sequence joins TRBV9 and TRBJ2-7, with TRBD2 matching over 10 bases. Germline V gene sequence: CDR1 SGDLS, CDR2 YYNGEE. Unmatched junction bases numbered 11, after V lost 4 bases and J lost 4 bases. The CDR3 contains 16 residues. DNA of the CDR3: TGTGCCAGCAGCCCTGCTGTTCGAGCGGGGGGGTACGAGCAGTACTTC. Protein sequence: CASSPAVRAGGYEQYF.

DNA of the CDR3: TGTGCCAGCTGGAATGGGCTTAGCTCCTACAATGAGCAGTTCTTC. As protein: CASWNGLSSYNEQFF. V usage is TRBV7-2 and J usage is TRBJ2-1, with D uncertain. This CDR3 is built from 15 residues. Trimming took 8 bases from V and 0 from J, leaving 14 bases between them. Germline lookup yields CDR1 SGHTA and CDR2 FQGNSA.

The rearrangement joins TRBV3-1 to TRBJ2-7; D remains unclear. The CDR3 contains 14 residues. Germline V gene sequence: CDR1 LGHDT, CDR2 YNNKEL (reference sequence). Deletions cut 4 bases from V and 4 bases from J, with 14 bases between. This CDR3 reads CASSLHTGKYEQYF. The CDR3 nucleotides are TGTGCCAGCAGCCTTCATACGGGCAAGTACGAGCAGTACTTC.

This clonotype was picked up a small number of times. This chain links TRBV6-2 or TRBV6-3 with TRBJ2-7, with 8 positions matching TRBD1. Germline V gene data show CDR1 as MNHEY and CDR2 as SVGEGT. With V trimmed by 6 bases and J by 0 bases, 10 bases remained unmatched. The CDR3 has 16 amino acids. The CDR3 region is CASRNQRQGSSYEQYF. The CDR3 bases are TGTGCCAGCAGGAACCAAAGACAGGGGAGCTCCTACGAGCAGTACTTC.

The chain is built from TRBV7-2 and TRBJ2-2; the D gene could be TRBD1 or TRBD2 (7 bases each). Trimming removed 10 bases from V and 5 bases from J, with 14 bases in between. The CDR3 totals 13 residues. The germline gives CDR1 SGHTA, CDR2 FQGNSA. Here the CDR3 reads CANGAGQTGELFF. CDR3 DNA sequence: TGTGCCAACGGAGCGGGACAGACCGGGGAGCTGTTTTTT.

This chain links TRBV7-9 with TRBJ1-1; 7 positions agree with TRBD1. CDR3 size: 14 residues. The ends lost 8 bases at V and 1 base at J; junction bases unmatched: 7. The germline V gene encodes CDR1 SEHNR and CDR2 FQNEAQ (reference sequence). In DNA form, the CDR3 reads TGTGCCAGCCACCGGACAGGAGCGAACACTGAAGCTTTCTTT. This translates into CASHRTGANTEAFF.

The genes are TRBV27 and TRBJ1-5; 10 bases fit TRBD1. Unmatched junction bases numbered 7, after V lost 5 bases and J lost 3 bases. In germline, CDR1 is MNHEY, CDR2 SMNVEV (reference sequence). This CDR3 comprises 16 residues. CDR3 protein: CASSARTGGINQPQHF. Here the CDR3 DNA reads TGTGCCAGCAGTGCCAGGACAGGGGGGATCAATCAGCCCCAGCATTTT.

This clonotype was seen many times. The chain recombines TRBV11-2 with TRBJ2-3; 11 bases fit TRBD1. The CDR3 is 21 amino acids. CDR1 is SGHAT, CDR2 FQNNGV, per germline. V was clipped by 2 bases and J by 2 bases; unmatched bases: 18. In DNA, the CDR3 is TGTGCCAGCAGCTTATGGACAGGGGGCCGAATTCCCTTCCTCCACACAGATACGCAGTATTTT. This translates into CASSLWTGGRIPFLHTDTQYF. Looking up the rest from reference TRBV11-2 and TRBJ2-3 gives the full variable domain: EAGVAQSPRYKIIEKRQSVAFWCNPISGHATLYWYQQILGQGPKLLIQFQNNGVVDDSQLPKDRFSAERLKGVDSTLKIQPAKLEDSAVYLCASSLWTGGRIPFLHTDTQYFGPGTRLTVL.

This clonotype appeared a few times. This chain connects TRBV15 to TRBJ2-5, with D perhaps matching TRBD1 (5 bases). This CDR3 is 15 amino acids long. From germline, CDR1 is LNHNV and CDR2 YYDKDF (reference sequence). V lost 3 bases and J 4 bases, leaving 15 bases between the germline ends. In nucleotides, the CDR3 is TGTGCCACCAGCAGGGGGCTCGGCGGTTCAGAGACCCAGTACTTC. Translated: CATSRGLGGSETQYF.

The sample holds many counts of this clonotype. The genes are TRBV4-3 and TRBJ2-2; D assignment may be TRBD1 or TRBD2 (5 bases each). CDR1 LGHNA and CDR2 YSLEER come from the germline V gene. The CDR3 has 14 residues. V was pared by 0 bases and J by 6 bases, with 8 bases between. The CDR3 loop reads CASSQDRGPGELFF. The CDR3 DNA reads TGCGCCAGCAGCCAAGATCGGGGCCCCGGGGAGCTGTTTTTT.

This clonotype appeared a single time. The CDR3 sequence is CASSPPSGTYEQYF. CDR3 DNA: TGTGCCAGCAGCCCTCCTAGCGGTACCTACGAGCAGTACTTC. The chain is built from TRBV6-1 and TRBJ2-7; 7 bases match TRBD2. This CDR3 region has 14 residues. V shed 6 bases, J shed 2 bases, and the junction held 7 bases outside the gene matches. The germline V gene has CDR1 MNHNS and CDR2 SASEGT.

The CDR3 region has the DNA TGTGCCAGCAGGGCCACAGGGTTGGGAAACACCATATATTTT. This encodes CASRATGLGNTIYF. The chain is built from TRBV6-1 and TRBJ1-3, with D tentatively TRBD1 (6 bases). CDR3 size: 14 residues. Germline loops: CDR1 MNHNS, CDR2 SASEGT. Trimming stripped 6 bases from V and 4 bases from J, with 13 bases between.

The chain couples TRBV20-1 to TRBJ1-3, with a tentative D call TRBD1 (6 bases). Trimming took 3 bases from V and 4 from J, leaving 13 bases between them. Germline V CDR1 and CDR2: DFQATT, SNEGSKA (reference sequence). This CDR3 is 14 amino acids long. The CDR3 DNA sequence: TGCAGTGCTAGCCCGGGGGGCGTGGGAAACACCATATATTTT. It is translated as CSASPGGVGNTIYF.

Regarding this clonotype: A much larger clone differs by one base, so this may be a read error. This chain uses TRBV7-9 with TRBJ2-5; D possibly uses TRBD1 or TRBD2 (6 bases each). The V end lost 5 bases, the J end lost 4 bases, and 17 bases lay between the germline ends. The CDR3 is 15 residues long. Germline CDR1 SEHNR, CDR2 FQNEAQ (reference sequence). CDR3 coding DNA: TGTGCCAGCAGCGAAACGGGGGCAGGGTTAGAGACCCAGTACTTC. Protein: CASSETGAGLETQYF.

J is TRBJ2-5 and V is TRBV27, with 9 bases fitting TRBD2. Germline V gene sequence: CDR1 MNHEY, CDR2 SMNVEV (reference sequence). V lost 6 bases to trimming and J lost 5 bases; unmatched junction nucleotides: 13. This CDR3 comprises 16 residues. The CDR3 sequence is CASRLAGDFPGETQYF. The CDR3 DNA follows: TGTGCCAGCAGATTAGCGGGAGATTTCCCAGGGGAGACCCAGTACTTC.

As concerns this clonotype: The junction departs from the called germline gene at one end, perhaps through a read error. The rearrangement uses TRBV20-1 and TRBJ2-1; 8 positions match TRBD1. The CDR3 is 16 amino acids. Germline V gene sequence: CDR1 DFQATT, CDR2 SNEGSKA (reference sequence). In DNA, the CDR3 is TGCAGTGCTAGAGATATTTGGGGACAGGAGTACAATGAGCAGTCCTTC. This codes for CSARDIWGQEYNEQSF.

This clonotype was picked up many times. The chain has TRBV7-2 and TRBJ2-7, with a possible D match to TRBD1 (6 bases). V dropped 5 bases and J dropped 3 bases, with 20 bases sitting between them. Germline V gene sequence: CDR1 SGHTA, CDR2 FQGNSA. The CDR3 sequence is 16 residues long. CDR3 residues: CASSRQRNGQYYEQYF. The CDR3 region has the DNA TGTGCCAGCAGCAGACAACGTAATGGACAGTACTACGAGCAGTACTTC.

This clonotype was counted ten times or more. This chain links TRBV28 with TRBJ2-1; no clear D gene. Germline V gene lookup returns CDR1 MDHEN and CDR2 SYDVKM. There are 12 residues in the CDR3. V was pared by 6 bases and J by 7 bases, with 10 bases between. The chain's CDR3 is CASRSLMNEQFF. For the CDR3, the DNA is TGTGCCAGCAGGTCGCTGATGAATGAGCAGTTCTTC.

This clonotype has a count of ten or more. The chain joins TRBV12-3 or TRBV12-4 to TRBJ2-7; 8 nucleotides align to TRBD1. V was pared by 4 bases and J by 3 bases, with 8 bases of the junction left unmatched. The CDR3 loop spans 15 amino acids. The CDR3 protein is CASSSPGQGFYEQYF. In DNA form, the CDR3 reads TGTGCCAGCAGTTCACCTGGACAGGGCTTCTACGAGCAGTACTTC.

The V and J genes are TRBV29-1 and TRBJ1-4; TRBD1 aligns across 7 bases. Germline V gene lookup returns CDR1 SQVTM and CDR2 ANQGSEA. This CDR3 spans 15 amino acids. V lost 1 base, J lost 6 bases, and 8 bases stayed unmatched. This CDR3 is CSVEGRGTADEKLFF. For the CDR3, the DNA is TGCAGCGTTGAAGGTCGTGGGACAGCGGATGAAAAACTGTTTTTT. Filled out from reference TRBV29-1 and TRBJ1-4, the complete variable domain reads SAVISQKPSRDICQRGTSLTIQCQVDSQVTMMFWYRQQPGQSLTLIATANQGSEATYESGFVIDKFPISRPNLTFSTLTVSNMSPEDSSIYLCSVEGRGTADEKLFFGSGTQLSVL.

This clonotype was seen only a few times. The CDR3 region is CASRGRTSGKNEQFF. CDR3 in DNA: TGTGCCAGCAGGGGCCGGACTAGCGGGAAGAATGAGCAGTTCTTC. The J gene is TRBJ2-1, the V gene TRBV12-3 or TRBV12-4, with 12 bases fitting TRBD2. The junction had 7 bases not matched to a gene; V was cut back by 6 bases and J by 7 bases. The CDR3 contains 15 residues.

This clonotype was seen repeatedly, ten times or more. The chain has TRBV2 and TRBJ2-7; no clear D. Germline V gene sequence: CDR1 SNHLY, CDR2 FYNNEI. The CDR3 extends over 12 amino acids. Deletions cut 6 bases from V and 0 bases from J, with 6 bases between. CDR3 region: CASRVSSYEQYF. CDR3 nucleotides: TGTGCCAGCAGAGTCAGCTCCTACGAGCAGTACTTC.

CDR3: CAVYTGGGQPQHF. CDR3 nucleotide sequence: TGTGCCGTATACACAGGGGGCGGTCAGCCCCAGCATTTT. V usage is TRBV30 and J usage is TRBJ1-5, with 9 bases lining up with TRBD1. CDR1 and CDR2 (germline): GTSNPN, SVGIG (reference sequence). CDR3 size: 13 residues. With V trimmed by 8 bases and J by 6 bases, 8 bases remained unmatched.

Only a few counts were recorded for this clonotype. The rearrangement uses TRBV29-1 and TRBJ2-4; D not resolved. With 4 bases removed from V and 2 bases from J, the gap between germline ends came to 9 bases. Germline CDR1 reads SQVTM; CDR2 reads ANQGSEA. This CDR3 is 13 amino acids long. In nucleotides, the CDR3 is TGCAGCGTTGCGTTGGGGTCCAAAAACATTCAGTACTTC. Its translation: CSVALGSKNIQYF.